The T cell receptor beta chain described here comes from a study of T cell repertoires in cytomegalovirus infection. Findings and limits, study-wide: Identification of carriers of CMV plus the relevant HLA was performed using cumulative public TCR beta family frequency. Across the ex vivo response, the dominant clonotypes were HLA-C-restricted CMV-specific TCR beta clonotypes.

TCRdb recomputed calls from the reads with MiXCR, one row per CDR3 protein. The table has about 340,000 distinct CDR3 sequences, 25% to 30% seen once. Germline CDR1 SGHNT, CDR2 YYREEE (reference sequence). The V and J ends lost 4 bases and 10 bases, in that order; junction bases with no gene match: 10. This CDR3 has 14 amino acids. Of note for this clonotype: Its target is unknown.

The sequence came from a human donor in good health (CMV status not recorded). Some clones in this sample may be carry-over from other donors' samples. The sequencing used cultured PBMCs, collected from culture after CMV antigen stimulation. J is TRBJ2-3 and V is TRBV5-4, with TRBD2 matching 9 bases. This chain's CDR3 is CASSPGTSMVAQYF. The CDR3 nucleotides are TGTGCCAGCAGCCCCGGGACTAGCATGGTTGCGCAGTATTTT.